This T cell receptor (beta chain) is drawn from a study of blood T cell repertoires in COVID-19. The wider study: The samples span acute and convalescent COVID-19 from the United States, Italy and Spain.

The assay was immunoSEQ multiplex PCR, and TCRdb's table has in-frame clones only and misses some. Of around 180,000 clones listed, 88% are singletons. CDR3 length: 11 amino acids. Germline V gene data show CDR1 as GTSNPN and CDR2 as SVGIG (reference sequence). V was trimmed by 3 bases and J by 3 bases, leaving 5 bases between them. The clonotype originates from a woman aged 25 to 39 with acute or convalescent COVID-19. The sequenced sample consisted of peripheral blood. The chain recombines TRBV30 with TRBJ1-1, with D unresolved. The CDR3 loop reads CAWRRYTEAFF. Written as DNA, the CDR3 is TGTGCCTGGAGACGGTACACTGAAGCTTTCTTT.